Below are 7 T cell receptor beta chains sequenced from a single sample in a study of blood T cells in healthy people across ages. The second PCR ran 7 to 11 cycles with a sample-barcoded 5' primer and J-beta primers. One entry per CDR3 protein results from TCRdb running MiXCR on the 5' RACE reads. Among around 1,900,000 distinct CDR3 sequences listed, about two fifths were seen once. Sequencing used blood. These receptors were obtained from a human donor in good health.

On this clonotype: Sequence at one end of the junction differs from germline and may be a read error. This chain uses TRBV27 with TRBJ2-1, with D tentatively TRBD2 (6 bases). Germline-derived CDR1 and CDR2 are MNHEY and SMNVEV (reference sequence). The CDR3 length is 14 residues. CDR3 residues: CASSPGLSYNVQFF. The CDR3 nucleotides read TGTGCCAGCAGCCCGGGACTTTCCTACAATGTGCAGTTCTTC.

Details on this clonotype: At one of its ends the junction is not consistent with the germline gene, which may arise from a read error. V usage is TRBV30 and J usage is TRBJ2-7; TRBD1 matches at 7 bases. This CDR3 contains 14 residues. Germline values: CDR1 GTSNPN, CDR2 SVGIG (reference sequence). In DNA form, the CDR3 reads TGTGCCTGGAGAGATGGACAGGATCCGTACGAGCGGTACTTC. Its protein product is CAWRDGQDPYERYF.

This clonotype was picked up a small number of times. The V call is TRBV28, the J call TRBJ2-1; D might be TRBD2 (6 bases). Trimming shortened V by 5 bases and J by 3 bases, and 17 bases separated the two germline ends. The length of the CDR3 is 16 residues. Germline V CDR1 and CDR2: MDHEN, SYDVKM. In nucleotides, the CDR3 is TGTGCCAGCAGTGATTGGCGGGACTCCCTCTACAATGAGCAGTTCTTC. Protein product: CASSDWRDSLYNEQFF.

The gene calls are TRBV20-1 and TRBJ1-1; D possibly corresponds to TRBD1 (6 bases). V lost 6 bases and J lost 6, with 20 bases in between. This CDR3 is built from 14 residues. Per germline, CDR1 DFQATT and CDR2 SNEGSKA (reference sequence). The CDR3 nucleotides read TGCAGTGCCTTGGGTAGGGGGTCTAGCCCTGAAGCTTTCTTT. It yields the protein CSALGRGSSPEAFF.

CDR3 bases: TGTGCCAGCAGCTCCCGAGAGGGGTATTCGGATACGCAGTATTTT. Protein sequence: CASSSREGYSDTQYF. The V and J genes are TRBV12-3 or TRBV12-4 and TRBJ2-3, with D perhaps assigned TRBD1 or TRBD2 (5 bases each). The V gene lost 6 bases and the J gene lost 6 bases, with 19 bases spanning the gap. CDR3 length: 15 residues.

The V call is TRBV20-1, the J call TRBJ1-1, with 9 bases fitting TRBD1. The CDR3 contains 12 residues. After removal of 3 bases from V and 8 bases from J, the junction contained 4 bases not matched to a gene. The germline V gene has CDR1 DFQATT and CDR2 SNEGSKA (reference sequence). The CDR3 nucleotides are TGCAGTGCTAGTGGGGGGACAGGGGAAGCTTTCTTT. This encodes CSASGGTGEAFF.

J is TRBJ2-7 and V is TRBV7-8, with D unresolved. There are 15 residues in the CDR3. The V end was cut by 6 bases, the J end by 0 bases, with 15 bases between. From germline, CDR1 is SGHVS and CDR2 FQNEAQ. The CDR3 loop is CASSSRIPSSYEQYF. CDR3 sequence (DNA): TGTGCCAGCAGTTCCCGTATCCCGAGCTCCTACGAGCAGTACTTC.